A selection of T cell receptor beta chains follows, all from one sample in a study of neurological immune-mediated disorders. TCRdb passed the 5' RACE reads through MiXCR, listing each CDR3 protein once. The table has about 22,000 distinct CDR3 sequences, over 9.5% seen once. Sequenced material: PBMCs. The receptors were gathered from a woman aged 60-75 years with HTLV-1-associated myelopathy (HAM/TSP). CDR3s include the opening cysteine and the closing phenylalanine or tryptophan.

length	V	J	CDR3
13	TRBV7-9	TRBJ1-5	CASSPVGEQPQHF
15	TRBV4-1	TRBJ1-1	CASSQGRAFGFEAFF
13	TRBV19	TRBJ1-1	CASSIRYNTEAFF
11	TRBV20-1	TRBJ1-1	CSAGVNTEAFF
15	TRBV5-1	TRBJ1-3	CASSLGRVSGNTIYF
15	TRBV28	TRBJ1-4	CASSLRGSVNEKLFF
13	TRBV20-1	TRBJ2-7	CSARGTGDTEQYF
13	TRBV3-1	TRBJ2-5	CASSHGLEGTQYF
15	TRBV5-1	TRBJ1-2	CASSSGSNRNYGYTF
14	TRBV12-3/TRBV12-4	TRBJ2-3	CASTHSGGPDTQYF
15	TRBV7-2	TRBJ2-1	CASSLAVRSYNEQFF
11	TRBV20-1	TRBJ2-1	CSATRVNEQFF
14	TRBV5-1	TRBJ2-2	CASSPGLITGELFF
16	TRBV2	TRBJ1-5	CASSEALSYSNQPQHF
17	TRBV5-1	TRBJ2-1	CASSLAPALAGGNEQFF
13	TRBV20-1	TRBJ1-6	CSASGDGPSPLHF
14	TRBV12-3/TRBV12-4	TRBJ1-5	CASSYHRGNQTQNF
15	TRBV20-1	TRBJ2-7	CSASRSSGGSYEQYF
18	TRBV20-1	TRBJ2-1	CSAPLPPTGGVGHNEQFF
17	TRBV20-1	TRBJ2-7	CSAIGVYAASSSYEQYF
12	TRBV5-1	TRBJ1-1	CASSIWGTEAFF
15	TRBV20-1	TRBJ2-3	CSARGGTRGTDTQYF
11	TRBV20-1	TRBJ1-1	CSARGGGEAFF
16	TRBV20-1	TRBJ1-1	CSAPDGSFVLGGGAFF
16	TRBV5-6	TRBJ2-4	CASSLAVAGMMNIQYF
16	TRBV7-9	TRBJ1-1	CASSFGTALSNTEAFF
16	TRBV9	TRBJ1-1	CASSVGPTDINTEAFF
15	TRBV3-1	TRBJ2-1	CASSQADPSYNEQFF
13	TRBV5-1	TRBJ2-7	CASSLRGSYEQYF
16	TRBV19	TRBJ2-3	CASSIGRNDGTDTQYF
12	TRBV29-1	TRBJ2-7	CSAGTAAYEQYF
11	TRBV6-6	TRBJ1-2	CASSPNYGYTF
13	TRBV20-1	TRBJ2-3	CSARRVRTDTQYF
10	TRBV20-1	TRBJ2-5	CSARVETQYF
15	TRBV7-2	TRBJ1-2	CASSQDRQAIYGYTF